The rows below give T cell receptor beta chains drawn from one sample of a study of cytomegalovirus exposure and HLA in healthy donors. Repertoires were generated with immunoSEQ multiplex PCR, while TCRdb's copy carries only in-frame clones and drops some. This table has roughly 170,000 clones, approximately 80% appearing once. Material for sequencing was PBMCs. The receptors were sampled from a man younger than 45 in good health and CMV-seronegative. CDR3s include the opening cysteine and the closing phenylalanine or tryptophan. Each record gives: clone size, V gene, D gene, J gene, CDR3 DNA, CDR3 protein. D genes are given only for firm matches. Clone size, where shown, is once, few, many, or a class for clones that have expanded.

clone size: -
V gene: TRBV5-4
D gene: -
J gene: TRBJ1-2
CDR3 DNA: TGTGCCAGCAGCTGGGCTAATGGCTACACCTTC
CDR3 protein: CASSWANGYTF

clone size: -
V gene: TRBV5-5
D gene: -
J gene: TRBJ1-4
CDR3 DNA: TGTGCCAGCAGCTTGGGTCCGGGGCGGGGTGAAAAACTGTTTTTT
CDR3 protein: CASSLGPGRGEKLFF

clone size: -
V gene: TRBV6-5
D gene: -
J gene: TRBJ2-7
CDR3 DNA: TGTGCCAGCAGTTACTCGTCGGCGGACAGTCCCCTCGAGCAGTACTTC
CDR3 protein: CASSYSSADSPLEQYF

clone size: -
V gene: TRBV5-1
D gene: TRBD1
J gene: TRBJ2-3
CDR3 DNA: TGCGCCAGCAGCTTGGGGCCGACAGGGGTAACAGATACGCAGTATTTT
CDR3 protein: CASSLGPTGVTDTQYF

clone size: -
V gene: TRBV15
D gene: TRBD1
J gene: TRBJ1-5
CDR3 DNA: TGTGCCACCAGCAGAGTGTGGGGACAGGGAAGTCAGCCCCAGCATTTT
CDR3 protein: CATSRVWGQGSQPQHF

clone size: once
V gene: TRBV9
D gene: -
J gene: TRBJ2-3
CDR3 DNA: TGTGCCAGCAGCGTAGGTGGGGGGAGCGGTACAGATACGCAGTATTTT
CDR3 protein: CASSVGGGSGTDTQYF

clone size: -
V gene: TRBV7-6
D gene: -
J gene: TRBJ1-1
CDR3 DNA: TGTGCCAGCACATTCTCGACAGATATGAACACTGAAGCTTTCTTT
CDR3 protein: CASTFSTDMNTEAFF

clone size: once
V gene: TRBV4-1
D gene: -
J gene: TRBJ2-1
CDR3 DNA: TGCGCCAGCAGCCAAGACGGAGGGGTCAATGAGCAGTTCTTC
CDR3 protein: CASSQDGGVNEQFF

clone size: few
V gene: TRBV19
D gene: -
J gene: TRBJ2-7
CDR3 DNA: TGTGCCAGTAGTATAGATCCGGGCTCCTACGAGCAGTACTTC
CDR3 protein: CASSIDPGSYEQYF

clone size: -
V gene: TRBV7-2
D gene: TRBD2
J gene: TRBJ2-3
CDR3 DNA: TGTGCCAGCAGCCACGGGGGGGGCACAGATACGCAGTATTTT
CDR3 protein: CASSHGGGTDTQYF

clone size: -
V gene: TRBV11-2
D gene: -
J gene: TRBJ2-6
CDR3 DNA: TGTGCCAGCAGCCCCAGGGGGGCCGGGGCCAACGTCCTGACTTTC
CDR3 protein: CASSPRGAGANVLTF

clone size: -
V gene: TRBV28
D gene: TRBD2
J gene: TRBJ2-7
CDR3 DNA: TGTGCCAGCATTCGGGCTAGCGGGTCCTACGAGCAGTACTTC
CDR3 protein: CASIRASGSYEQYF

clone size: -
V gene: TRBV19
D gene: -
J gene: TRBJ2-7
CDR3 DNA: TGTGCCAGTAGTATAGGAGGAGGGGTTAGCTCCTACGAGCAGTACTTC
CDR3 protein: CASSIGGGVSSYEQYF

clone size: -
V gene: TRBV19
D gene: TRBD1
J gene: TRBJ2-6
CDR3 DNA: TGTGCCACTCTAGACGGACAGGATTTCTCTGGGGCCAACGTCCTGACTTTC
CDR3 protein: CATLDGQDFSGANVLTF

clone size: -
V gene: TRBV11-2
D gene: TRBD2
J gene: TRBJ2-2
CDR3 DNA: TGTGCCAGCAGCCGAATTAGCGGGAGCGTAAACACCGGGGAGCTGTTTTTT
CDR3 protein: CASSRISGSVNTGELFF

clone size: -
V gene: TRBV7-9
D gene: TRBD1
J gene: TRBJ2-7
CDR3 DNA: TGTGCCAGCAGACTGGACAGGGGGCGAGACGAGCAGTACTTC
CDR3 protein: CASRLDRGRDEQYF

clone size: -
V gene: TRBV7-2
D gene: TRBD2
J gene: TRBJ2-1
CDR3 DNA: TGTGCCAGCAGCTTAGGACTAGCGGGAGACAATGAGCAGTTCTTC
CDR3 protein: CASSLGLAGDNEQFF

clone size: -
V gene: TRBV30
D gene: -
J gene: TRBJ1-4
CDR3 DNA: TGTGCCTGGAGTGTAGCAGGGGCAACTAATGAAAAACTGTTTTTT
CDR3 protein: CAWSVAGATNEKLFF

clone size: -
V gene: TRBV2
D gene: -
J gene: TRBJ2-7
CDR3 DNA: TGTGCCAGCAGTGAAGTTCGGGCAGGGTACGAGCAGTACTTC
CDR3 protein: CASSEVRAGYEQYF

clone size: -
V gene: TRBV25-1
D gene: -
J gene: TRBJ2-7
CDR3 DNA: TGTGCCAGCAGTGTAACAGGCTACGAGCAGTACTTC
CDR3 protein: CASSVTGYEQYF

clone size: -
V gene: TRBV19
D gene: -
J gene: TRBJ2-5
CDR3 DNA: TGTGCCAGTAGTATACCGTTCCAAGAGACCCAGTACTTC
CDR3 protein: CASSIPFQETQYF

clone size: few
V gene: TRBV30
D gene: TRBD1
J gene: TRBJ1-1
CDR3 DNA: TGTGCCTGGAGTGTAGGGGGACAGGGGCACACTGAAGCTTTCTTT
CDR3 protein: CAWSVGGQGHTEAFF

clone size: -
V gene: TRBV14
D gene: -
J gene: TRBJ2-5
CDR3 DNA: TGTGCCAGCAGCCAATCCTCCCTTTGGTACTTC
CDR3 protein: CASSQSSLWYF

clone size: -
V gene: TRBV11-2
D gene: TRBD1
J gene: TRBJ1-2
CDR3 DNA: TGTGCCAGCAGCCCGGGACAGACTAACTATGGCTACACCTTC
CDR3 protein: CASSPGQTNYGYTF

clone size: -
V gene: TRBV2
D gene: TRBD2
J gene: TRBJ2-5
CDR3 DNA: TGTGCCAGCAGAAAGACTAGCGGCCAGCCGACCCAGTACTTC
CDR3 protein: CASRKTSGQPTQYF

clone size: few
V gene: TRBV30
D gene: TRBD1
J gene: TRBJ2-7
CDR3 DNA: TGTGCCTGGACGCTCAGAGGGACAGATAGCGAGCAGTACTTC
CDR3 protein: CAWTLRGTDSEQYF

clone size: -
V gene: TRBV10-3
D gene: -
J gene: TRBJ2-5
CDR3 DNA: TGTGCCATCAGGGACTCGACAGGAGAGGAGACCCAGTACTTC
CDR3 protein: CAIRDSTGEETQYF

clone size: -
V gene: TRBV4-2
D gene: TRBD1
J gene: TRBJ2-7
CDR3 DNA: TGTGCCAGCAGCCAAGAACGCAGGGGGTACGAGCAGTACTTC
CDR3 protein: CASSQERRGYEQYF

clone size: -
V gene: TRBV5-8
D gene: -
J gene: TRBJ2-2
CDR3 DNA: TGTGCCAGCAGCCCGTTTATCGCGAACACCGGGGAGCTGTTTTTT
CDR3 protein: CASSPFIANTGELFF

clone size: -
V gene: TRBV13
D gene: -
J gene: TRBJ2-7
CDR3 DNA: TGTGCCAGCAGCCCGGGGGAGATCTCCTACGAGCAGTACTTC
CDR3 protein: CASSPGEISYEQYF

clone size: -
V gene: TRBV7-3
D gene: TRBD1
J gene: TRBJ2-7
CDR3 DNA: TGTGCCAGCAGCTTAGGCGCAGGGGGCAGGTACGAGCAGTACTTC
CDR3 protein: CASSLGAGGRYEQYF

clone size: -
V gene: TRBV25-1
D gene: -
J gene: TRBJ2-5
CDR3 DNA: TGTGCCAGCAGTGAAAGGTCTGGGCTTCTGGAGACCCAGTACTTC
CDR3 protein: CASSERSGLLETQYF

clone size: -
V gene: TRBV5-1
D gene: TRBD1
J gene: TRBJ2-7
CDR3 DNA: TGCGCCAGCAGCTTTAACCGGGACAGGGTGAACTACGAGCAGTACTTC
CDR3 protein: CASSFNRDRVNYEQYF

clone size: -
V gene: TRBV7-2
D gene: -
J gene: TRBJ2-2
CDR3 DNA: TGTGCCAGCAGCTTAAAGAGCCCAAACACCGGGGAGCTGTTTTTT
CDR3 protein: CASSLKSPNTGELFF

clone size: -
V gene: TRBV6-6
D gene: TRBD1
J gene: TRBJ1-1
CDR3 DNA: TGTGCCAGCAGTTACCCGGGGACAGGGCCCACTGAAGCTTTCTTT
CDR3 protein: CASSYPGTGPTEAFF

clone size: -
V gene: TRBV6-5
D gene: -
J gene: TRBJ1-1
CDR3 DNA: TGTGCCAGCAGTCAGCTAGACAGCCCGAACACTGAAGCTTTCTTT
CDR3 protein: CASSQLDSPNTEAFF

clone size: -
V gene: TRBV6-6
D gene: TRBD1
J gene: TRBJ2-2
CDR3 DNA: TGTGCCAGCAGTCCACAGGGGGCTTCCGGGGAGCTGTTTTTT
CDR3 protein: CASSPQGASGELFF

clone size: -
V gene: TRBV18
D gene: -
J gene: TRBJ1-5
CDR3 DNA: TGTGCCAGCTCACCACCGGGAGTTACCAATCAGCCCCAGCATTTT
CDR3 protein: CASSPPGVTNQPQHF

clone size: -
V gene: TRBV4-1
D gene: TRBD1
J gene: TRBJ1-4
CDR3 DNA: TGCGCCAGCAGCCAAGGGCCTGTAGGGGGCGCGGCTAATGAAAAACTGTTTTTT
CDR3 protein: CASSQGPVGGAANEKLFF

clone size: -
V gene: TRBV19
D gene: TRBD1
J gene: TRBJ2-1
CDR3 DNA: TGTGCCAGTAGTATTGGGACAGGGAGGAAAAATGAGCAGTTCTTC
CDR3 protein: CASSIGTGRKNEQFF

clone size: -
V gene: TRBV4-3
D gene: -
J gene: TRBJ2-7
CDR3 DNA: TGCGCCAGCAGCCAATTTGTACCGGGACACATCTCCTACGAGCAGTACTTC
CDR3 protein: CASSQFVPGHISYEQYF

clone size: -
V gene: TRBV7-9
D gene: -
J gene: TRBJ1-3
CDR3 DNA: TGTTCCAGCAGCGATACAGGAAACACCATATATTTT
CDR3 protein: CSSSDTGNTIYF

clone size: -
V gene: TRBV30
D gene: -
J gene: TRBJ2-7
CDR3 DNA: TGTGCCTGGAGTAAGACAGGCCCCTACGAGCAGTACTTC
CDR3 protein: CAWSKTGPYEQYF

clone size: -
V gene: TRBV7-2
D gene: -
J gene: TRBJ2-3
CDR3 DNA: TGTGCCAGCAGCCCTCAGGGATCAGATACGCAGTATTTT
CDR3 protein: CASSPQGSDTQYF

clone size: -
V gene: TRBV5-6
D gene: TRBD1
J gene: TRBJ2-7
CDR3 DNA: TGTGCCAGCAGCTTGCACAGGGGGCATGAGCAGTACTTC
CDR3 protein: CASSLHRGHEQYF

clone size: -
V gene: TRBV19
D gene: -
J gene: TRBJ1-5
CDR3 DNA: TGTGCCAGTAGTATCTCCGGTAGCGAGCCCCAGCATTTT
CDR3 protein: CASSISGSEPQHF

clone size: once
V gene: TRBV5-6
D gene: TRBD2
J gene: TRBJ2-5
CDR3 DNA: TGTGCCAGCAGCCCGGGACTAGCGGCGACCCAAGAGACCCAGTACTTC
CDR3 protein: CASSPGLAATQETQYF

clone size: -
V gene: TRBV11-3
D gene: TRBD1
J gene: TRBJ2-2
CDR3 DNA: TGTGCCAGCAGCCCGGGACAGGGACACACCGGGGAGCTGTTTTTT
CDR3 protein: CASSPGQGHTGELFF

clone size: -
V gene: TRBV2
D gene: TRBD1
J gene: TRBJ1-4
CDR3 DNA: TGTGCCAGCAGCGACAGGGCAACTAATGAAAAACTGTTTTTT
CDR3 protein: CASSDRATNEKLFF

clone size: -
V gene: TRBV7-2
D gene: -
J gene: TRBJ2-7
CDR3 DNA: TGTGCCAGCGGCATGCACGGCGGCTACGAGCAGTACTTC
CDR3 protein: CASGMHGGYEQYF

clone size: -
V gene: TRBV27
D gene: -
J gene: TRBJ2-2
CDR3 DNA: TGTGCCAGCAGTTTATTAGGGGGCACCGGGGAGCTGTTTTTT
CDR3 protein: CASSLLGGTGELFF

clone size: -
V gene: TRBV6-5
D gene: TRBD2
J gene: TRBJ2-2
CDR3 DNA: TGTGCCAGCAGTTACAGGACTAGCGGGAACACCGGGGAGCTGTTTTTT
CDR3 protein: CASSYRTSGNTGELFF

clone size: -
V gene: TRBV23-1
D gene: TRBD1
J gene: TRBJ2-7
CDR3 DNA: TGCGCCAGCAGTAGAGTACAACAGGACAGGTTGGTATACGAGCAGTACTTC
CDR3 protein: CASSRVQQDRLVYEQYF